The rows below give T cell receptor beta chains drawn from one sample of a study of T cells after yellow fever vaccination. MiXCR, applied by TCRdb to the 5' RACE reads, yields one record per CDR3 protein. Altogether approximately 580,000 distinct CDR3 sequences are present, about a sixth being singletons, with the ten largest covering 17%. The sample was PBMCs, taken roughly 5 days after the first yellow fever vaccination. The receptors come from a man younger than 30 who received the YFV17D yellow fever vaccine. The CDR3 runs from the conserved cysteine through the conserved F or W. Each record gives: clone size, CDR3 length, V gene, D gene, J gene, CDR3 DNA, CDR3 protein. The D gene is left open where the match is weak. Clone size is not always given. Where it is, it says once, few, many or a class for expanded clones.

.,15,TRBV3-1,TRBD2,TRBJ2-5,TGTGCCAGCAGCCCTCCCGGACTAGTCAGAGAGACCCAGTACTTC,CASSPPGLVRETQYF
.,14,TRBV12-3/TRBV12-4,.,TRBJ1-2,TGTGCCAGCAGTTTGGCCCTTTTCTCGGATGGCTACACCTTC,CASSLALFSDGYTF
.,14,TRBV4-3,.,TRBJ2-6,TGCGCCAGCAGCCAAGATTTTAGGGCCAACGTCCTGACTTTC,CASSQDFRANVLTF
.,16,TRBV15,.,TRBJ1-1,TGTGCCACCAGCAGAGATGGCTCTGGGGGGTGGACTGAAGCTTTCTTT,CATSRDGSGGWTEAFF
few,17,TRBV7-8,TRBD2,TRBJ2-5,TGTGCCAGCAGCTCCGGAGTCCTATCCGGGACTAGCGGGGGATGGGGGTTC,CASSSGVLSGTSGGWGF
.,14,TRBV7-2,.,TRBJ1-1,TGTGCCAGCAGGATCGGGGGGATGGGCACTGAAGCTTTCTTT,CASRIGGMGTEAFF
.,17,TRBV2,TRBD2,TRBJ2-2,TGTGCCACCCCCGTCCTTAGCGGGGGGGCCTGGACCGGGGAGCTGTTTTTT,CATPVLSGGAWTGELFF
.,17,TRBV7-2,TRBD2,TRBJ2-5,TGTGCCAGCAGCTTAGTAGGGCTAGCGGGGGGAGGAGAGACCCAGTACTTC,CASSLVGLAGGGETQYF
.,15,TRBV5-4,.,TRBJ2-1,TGTGCCAGCAGCGTGCCGGGACCGACCGACAATGAGCAGTTCTTC,CASSVPGPTDNEQFF
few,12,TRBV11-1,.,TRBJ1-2,TGTGCCACCAGCGCTAGGGACTATGGCTACACCTTC,CATSARDYGYTF
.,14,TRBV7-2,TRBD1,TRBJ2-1,TGTGCCAGCAGCTTATCCGGCGACAGGGCTGAGCAGTTCTTC,CASSLSGDRAEQFF
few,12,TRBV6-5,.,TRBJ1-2,TGTGCCAGTCGACTGGGGACGTTCGGCTACACCTTC,CASRLGTFGYTF
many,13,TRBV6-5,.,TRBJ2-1,TGTGCCAGCAGTTACTCTTCCTACAATGAGCAGTTCTTC,CASSYSSYNEQFF
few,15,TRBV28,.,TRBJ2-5,TGTGCCAGCACCTGGGGCCCCGGGGGTGAAGAGACCCAGTACTTC,CASTWGPGGEETQYF
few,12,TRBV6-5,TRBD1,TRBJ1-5,TGTGCCAGCAAAACAGGGGATCAGCCCCAGCATTTT,CASKTGDQPQHF
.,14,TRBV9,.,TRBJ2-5,TGTGCCAGCAGCGTCCAGGGTGGCGGGGAGACCCAGTACTTC,CASSVQGGGETQYF
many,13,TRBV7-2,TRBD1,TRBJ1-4,TGTGCCAGCAGCTCAACAGGGGGTGAAAAACTGTTTTTT,CASSSTGGEKLFF
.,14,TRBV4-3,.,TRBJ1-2,TGCGCCAGCAGCCAATCGGGTCGGGGGTATGGCTACACCTTC,CASSQSGRGYGYTF
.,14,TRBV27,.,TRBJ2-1,TGTGCCAGCAGTTTCAGCGGCTCTAGGGGTGAGCAGTTCTTC,CASSFSGSRGEQFF
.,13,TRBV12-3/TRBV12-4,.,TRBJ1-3,TGTGCCAGCAGGGTAAACTCTGGAAACACCATATATTTT,CASRVNSGNTIYF
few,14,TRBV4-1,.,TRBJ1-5,TGCGCCAGCAGCTCTCCGGACAGTAATCAGCCCCAGCATTTT,CASSSPDSNQPQHF
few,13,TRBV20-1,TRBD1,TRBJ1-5,TGCAGTGCACCTGGACAGGAGAATCAGCCCCAGCATTTT,CSAPGQENQPQHF
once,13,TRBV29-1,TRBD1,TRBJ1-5,TGCAGCGTACGACAGGGGGCTGGGCAGCCCCAGCATTTT,CSVRQGAGQPQHF
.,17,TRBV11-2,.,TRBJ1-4,TGTGCCAGCAGCTCACTCGCAGGATCGACACTGGATGAAAAACTGTTTTTT,CASSSLAGSTLDEKLFF
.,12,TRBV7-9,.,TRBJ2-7,TGTGCCAGCAGCGCGCCCGGCTACGAGCAGTACTTC,CASSAPGYEQYF